This T cell receptor beta chain was found in a study of blood T cells in healthy people across ages. The ends lost 5 bases at V and 9 bases at J; junction bases unmatched: 5. The CDR3 runs 13 residues. CDR1 and CDR2 from the germline V gene are ENHRY and SYGVKD. The use of a sample-barcoded 5' primer and a J-beta primer mix characterized a second PCR of about 7 to 12 cycles. A template-switch adaptor with 12 random nucleotides tagged each cDNA molecule. TCRdb reanalysed the 5' RACE reads using MiXCR and keeps one entry per CDR3 protein. Of 600,000 to 1,000,000 distinct CDR3 sequences in the sample, roughly 25% were seen once. Broader study findings: Expanded clonotype changes were possibly confounded by unknown donor CMV status.

The authors drew roughly 9.8 milliliters of peripheral blood from each donor. Isolation yielded PBMCs, at least 6.5 million per sample, in every case. With regard to this clonotype: Its antigen is not identified.

These data were likewise used in another study, on T cells of mothers and their children.

Sequenced input: blood. The chain employs TRBV10-3 and TRBJ2-1, with 9 bases identical to TRBD1. This sequence originates from a boy under 18 in good health. The CDR3 bases are TGTGCCATCAGTTGGGACAGGGTGACTGAGCAGTTCTTC. Encoded protein: CAISWDRVTEQFF.